This T cell receptor beta chain stems from a study of cytomegalovirus exposure and HLA in healthy donors. The V end lost 6 bases, the J end lost 0 bases, and 11 bases lay between the germline ends. The CDR3 consists of 13 residues. Germline CDR1 is SQVTM and CDR2 is ANQGSEA. Regarding the study as a whole: A missense DCLRE1C variant was associated with V- and J-gene trimming of TCR beta chains in a later analysis, and an independent cohort replicated the association.

Concerning this clone: Antigen specificity is unknown.

Researchers ran the PCR with 60 Vbeta and 13 Jbeta primers. Libraries were prepared by immunoSEQ multiplex PCR; TCRdb keeps only in-frame clonotypes and omits some of them. The table shows 150,000 to 200,000 clones, with 75% to 85% occurring only once. This sequence joins TRBV29-1 and TRBJ2-5, with D maybe TRBD1 (6 bases). The sample taken for sequencing was PBMCs. The sequence was collected from a female donor in good health and CMV-seronegative. The DNA for the CDR3 is TGCAGCGTGGCTGCAGGGGACCAAGAGACCCAGTACTTC. It codes for CSVAAGDQETQYF.